The subject of this entry is one TCR beta chain. Its antigen is not known. This entry comes from a study of Ad26.COV2.S vaccination and SARS-CoV-2 variants. Study details: Intramuscular Ad26.COV2.S doses were given once or twice, 56 days apart. Whole-study findings and limits: Vaccinees displayed broader spike-specific TCR repertoires than placebo recipients.

Method: immunoSEQ multiplex PCR; TCRdb's copy keeps in-frame clones and lacks some. The sample includes more than 350,000 clones, around 90% of them seen just once. With V trimmed by 7 bases and J by 5 bases, 9 bases remained unmatched. The CDR3 is 15 residues long. Germline V gene data show CDR1 as SNHLY and CDR2 as FYNNEI. Treatment defined: some 19 received Ad26.COV2.S at low or high dose, single or two shots; about 5 received placebo; per-sample allocation not given. Day 63 following the first vaccine or placebo injection was when the samples were taken. This clonotype was obtained from a person between 18 and 65 years old who received the Ad26.COV2.S COVID-19 vaccine or a placebo. The rearrangement uses TRBV2 and TRBJ2-3, with 10 bases lining up with TRBD2. The specimen was peripheral blood, collected in a trial of Ad26.COV2.S vaccine versus placebo. CDR3 in DNA: TGTGCCAGCACCGGCCTAGCGGGGGTTTTAGATACGCAGTATTTT. Translation gives CASTGLAGVLDTQYF. Filled out from reference TRBV2 and TRBJ2-3, the complete variable domain reads EPEVTQTPSHQVTQMGQEVILRCVPISNHLYFYWYRQILGQKVEFLVSFYNNEISEKSEIFDDQFSVERPDGSNFTLKIRSTKLEDSAMYFCASTGLAGVLDTQYFGPGTRLTVL.